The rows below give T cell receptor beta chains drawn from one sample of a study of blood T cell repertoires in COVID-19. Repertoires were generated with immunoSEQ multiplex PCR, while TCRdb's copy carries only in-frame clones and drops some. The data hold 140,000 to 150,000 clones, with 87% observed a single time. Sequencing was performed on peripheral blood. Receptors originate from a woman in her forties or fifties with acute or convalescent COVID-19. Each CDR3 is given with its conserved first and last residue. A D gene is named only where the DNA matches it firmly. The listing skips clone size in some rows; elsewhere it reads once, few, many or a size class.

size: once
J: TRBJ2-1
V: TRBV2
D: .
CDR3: CASSEGGLNNEQFF
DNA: TGTGCCAGCAGTGAAGGGGGGCTGAACAATGAGCAGTTCTTC

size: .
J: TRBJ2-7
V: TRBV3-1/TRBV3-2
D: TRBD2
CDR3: CASSPGLAGHYEQYF
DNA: TGTGCCAGCAGCCCGGGACTAGCGGGGCACTACGAGCAGTACTTC

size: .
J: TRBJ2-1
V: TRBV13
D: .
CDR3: CASSFTDEQFF
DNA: TGTGCCAGCAGCTTCACGGATGAGCAGTTCTTC

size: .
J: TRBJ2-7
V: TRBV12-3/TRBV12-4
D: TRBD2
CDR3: CASRERERSEQYF
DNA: TGTGCCAGCAGGGAGCGGGAGCGGAGCGAGCAGTACTTC

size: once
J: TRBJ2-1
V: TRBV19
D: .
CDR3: CASIGPGGNEQFF
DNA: TGTGCCAGTATCGGACCGGGCGGGAATGAGCAGTTCTTC

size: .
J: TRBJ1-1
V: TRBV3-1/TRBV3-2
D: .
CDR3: CASSQPGQNTEAFF
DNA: TGTGCCAGCAGCCAACCGGGACAGAACACTGAAGCTTTCTTT

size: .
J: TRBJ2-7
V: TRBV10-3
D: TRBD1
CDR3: CAIRDRGMGTYEQYF
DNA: TGTGCCATCAGAGACAGGGGAATGGGGACCTACGAGCAGTACTTC

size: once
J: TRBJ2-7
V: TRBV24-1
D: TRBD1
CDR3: CATGQGAPSYEQYF
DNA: TGTGCCACCGGACAGGGGGCTCCCTCCTACGAGCAGTACTTC

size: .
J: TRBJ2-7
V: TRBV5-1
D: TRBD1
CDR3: CASSWPGQGNNEQYF
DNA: TGCGCCAGCAGCTGGCCGGGACAGGGGAACAACGAGCAGTACTTC

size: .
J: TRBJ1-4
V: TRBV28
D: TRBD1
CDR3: CASSLMGRGFEKLFF
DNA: TGTGCCAGCAGTTTAATGGGCAGGGGGTTTGAAAAACTGTTTTTT

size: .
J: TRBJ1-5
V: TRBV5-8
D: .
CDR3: CASSLLVSNQPQHF
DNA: TGTGCCAGCAGCTTGTTAGTGAGCAATCAGCCCCAGCATTTT

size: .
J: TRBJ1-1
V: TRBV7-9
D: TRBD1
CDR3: CASSSGQDPFF
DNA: TGTGCCAGCAGCTCAGGACAGGACCCTTTCTTT

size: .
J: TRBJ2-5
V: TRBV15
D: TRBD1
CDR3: CATSIDRGRTQYF
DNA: TGTGCCACCAGCATAGACAGGGGTCGGACCCAGTACTTC

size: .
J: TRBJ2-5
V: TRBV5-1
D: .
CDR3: CASSLGQGPQETQYF
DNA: TGCGCCAGCAGCTTGGGGCAGGGCCCCCAAGAGACCCAGTACTTC

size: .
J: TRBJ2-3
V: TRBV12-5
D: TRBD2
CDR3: CASGFLAGVFTDTQYF
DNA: TGTGCTAGTGGTTTCCTAGCGGGGGTATTCACAGATACGCAGTATTTT

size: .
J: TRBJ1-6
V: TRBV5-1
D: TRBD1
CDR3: CASSGFRQGEGNSPLHF
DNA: TGCGCCAGCAGCGGATTTAGACAGGGGGAAGGGAATTCACCCCTCCACTTT

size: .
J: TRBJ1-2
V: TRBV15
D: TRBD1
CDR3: CATSRHQGAEGYTF
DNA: TGTGCCACCAGCAGACATCAGGGGGCTGAGGGCTACACCTTC

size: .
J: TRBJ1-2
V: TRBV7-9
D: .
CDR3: CASSLEARVDGYTF
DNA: TGTGCCAGCAGCTTAGAGGCCAGGGTAGATGGCTACACCTTC

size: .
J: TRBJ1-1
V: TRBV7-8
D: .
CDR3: CASNRGEGTEAFF
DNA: TGTGCCAGCAACCGGGGAGAAGGCACTGAAGCTTTCTTT

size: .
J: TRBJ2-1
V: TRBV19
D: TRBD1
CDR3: CASSIEGQGAYNEQFF
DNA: TGTGCCAGTAGTATAGAGGGACAGGGGGCCTACAATGAGCAGTTCTTC

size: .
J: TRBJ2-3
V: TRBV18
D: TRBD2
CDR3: CASSATSGDTQYF
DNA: TGTGCCAGCTCAGCGACTAGCGGGGACACGCAGTATTTT

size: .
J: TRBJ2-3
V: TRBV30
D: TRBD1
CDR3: CAWSAVQGTDTQYF
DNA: TGTGCCTGGAGTGCCGTACAGGGGACAGATACGCAGTATTTT

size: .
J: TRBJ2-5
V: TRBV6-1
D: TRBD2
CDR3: CASSFGLEGVETQYF
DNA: TGTGCCAGCAGTTTCGGACTAGAGGGAGTTGAGACCCAGTACTTC

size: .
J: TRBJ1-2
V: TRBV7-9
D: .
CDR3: CASSSTQGPPHSGYTF
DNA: TGTGCCAGCAGCTCCACCCAGGGTCCCCCGCATTCTGGCTACACCTTC

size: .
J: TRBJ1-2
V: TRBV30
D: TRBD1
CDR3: CAWSVQGGGAGGYTF
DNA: TGTGCCTGGAGTGTACAAGGAGGGGGCGCGGGTGGCTACACCTTC

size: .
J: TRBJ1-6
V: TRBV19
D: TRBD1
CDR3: CASSSRQGASPLHF
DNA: TGTGCCAGTAGTAGCCGACAGGGGGCCTCACCCCTCCACTTT

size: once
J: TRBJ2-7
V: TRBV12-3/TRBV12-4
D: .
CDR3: CASSLDTNYEQYF
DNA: TGTGCCAGCAGTTTAGACACAAACTACGAGCAGTACTTC

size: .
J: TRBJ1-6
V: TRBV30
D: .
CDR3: CAWSENGGKIHF
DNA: TGTGCCTGGAGTGAGAACGGGGGAAAGATCCACTTT

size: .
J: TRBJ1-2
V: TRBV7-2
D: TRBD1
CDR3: CASSLDGTGGRGYTF
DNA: TGTGCCAGCAGCTTAGACGGGACAGGGGGACGGGGCTACACCTTC

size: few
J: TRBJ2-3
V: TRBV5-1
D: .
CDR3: CASSLGGIRDTQYF
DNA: TGCGCCAGCAGCTTGGGCGGGATAAGGGATACGCAGTATTTT

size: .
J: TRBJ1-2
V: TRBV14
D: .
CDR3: CASSQDNNYGYTF
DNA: TGTGCCAGCAGCCAAGACAATAACTATGGCTACACCTTC

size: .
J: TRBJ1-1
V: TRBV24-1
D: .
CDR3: CATSGSRAVNTEAFF
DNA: TGTGCCACCAGTGGAAGCAGGGCGGTGAACACTGAAGCTTTCTTT

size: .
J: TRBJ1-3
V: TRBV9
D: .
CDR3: CASSPTASSGNTIYF
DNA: TGTGCCAGCAGCCCCACTGCTAGCTCTGGAAACACCATATATTTT

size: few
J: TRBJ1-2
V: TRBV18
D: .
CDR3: CASSPAGEGGYTF
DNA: TGTGCCAGCTCACCGGCGGGGGAAGGCGGCTACACCTTC

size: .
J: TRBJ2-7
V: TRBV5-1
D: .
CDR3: CASSLIQGNDEQYF
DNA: TGCGCCAGCAGCTTGATCCAGGGTAACGACGAGCAGTACTTC

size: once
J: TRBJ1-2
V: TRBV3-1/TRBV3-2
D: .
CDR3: CASSQDRNPSGYTF
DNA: TGTGCCAGCAGCCAAGATCGAAACCCGAGTGGCTACACCTTC

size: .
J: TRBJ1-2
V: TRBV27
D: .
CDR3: CASSLIGGGAAGYTF
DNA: TGTGCCAGCAGTTTAATTGGTGGTGGGGCCGCTGGCTACACCTTC

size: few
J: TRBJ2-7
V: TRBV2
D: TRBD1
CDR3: CASRRDRPSYEQYF
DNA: TGTGCCAGCAGGAGGGACAGACCCTCCTACGAGCAGTACTTC

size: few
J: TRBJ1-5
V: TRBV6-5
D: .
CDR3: CASSLQGNLGQPQHF
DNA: TGTGCCAGCTCCCTGCAGGGTAACTTGGGTCAGCCCCAGCATTTT

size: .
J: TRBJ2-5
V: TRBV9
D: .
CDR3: CASSVVTKETQYF
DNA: TGTGCCAGCAGCGTAGTTACTAAAGAGACCCAGTACTTC

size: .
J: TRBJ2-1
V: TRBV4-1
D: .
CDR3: CASSQGPAGVFEQFF
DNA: TGCGCCAGCAGCCAAGGGCCAGCGGGCGTTTTTGAGCAGTTCTTC

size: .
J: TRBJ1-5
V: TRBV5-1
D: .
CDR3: CASSLEGGTQPQHF
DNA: TGCGCCAGCAGTCTGGAAGGAGGAACTCAGCCCCAGCATTTT

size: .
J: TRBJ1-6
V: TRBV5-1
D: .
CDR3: CASSLDETKILHF
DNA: TGCGCCAGCAGCTTGGACGAGACAAAAATCCTCCACTTT

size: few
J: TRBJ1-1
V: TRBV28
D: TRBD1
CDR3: CASSWGQVLNTEAFF
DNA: TGTGCCAGCAGTTGGGGACAGGTCTTGAACACTGAAGCTTTCTTT

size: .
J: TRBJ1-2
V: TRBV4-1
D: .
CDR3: CASSQESSGRNYGYTF
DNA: TGCGCCAGCAGCCAAGAAAGCTCAGGGAGGAACTATGGCTACACCTTC

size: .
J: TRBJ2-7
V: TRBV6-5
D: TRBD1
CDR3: CASSSRQGTGSYEQYF
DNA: TGTGCCAGCAGTTCCAGACAGGGGACAGGCTCCTACGAGCAGTACTTC

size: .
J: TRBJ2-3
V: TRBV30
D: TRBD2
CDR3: CAWSVPGGRTDTQYF
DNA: TGTGCCTGGAGTGTACCGGGGGGAAGGACAGATACGCAGTATTTT

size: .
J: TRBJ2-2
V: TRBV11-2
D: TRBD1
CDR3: CASSADRGETGELFF
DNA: TGTGCCAGCAGCGCAGACAGGGGAGAGACCGGGGAGCTGTTTTTT

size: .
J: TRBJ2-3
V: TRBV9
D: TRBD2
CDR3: CASSVVLSGGADTQYF
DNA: TGTGCCAGCAGCGTAGTCTTAAGCGGGGGGGCAGATACGCAGTATTTT

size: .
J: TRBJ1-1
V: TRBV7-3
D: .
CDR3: CASSLSLGGNTEAFF
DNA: TGTGCCAGCAGCTTAAGCTTGGGGGGGAACACTGAAGCTTTCTTT

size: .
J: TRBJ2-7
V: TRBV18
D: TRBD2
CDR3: CASSPAREGLEQYF
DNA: TGTGCCAGCTCACCGGCGCGGGAGGGCCTCGAGCAGTACTTC

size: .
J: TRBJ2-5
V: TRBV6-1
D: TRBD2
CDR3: CASSEARYGGRETQYF
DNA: TGTGCCAGCAGTGAAGCAAGGTACGGCGGGAGAGAGACCCAGTACTTC

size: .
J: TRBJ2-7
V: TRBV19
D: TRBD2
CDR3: CASSALAGGDEQYF
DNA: TGTGCCAGTAGCGCACTAGCGGGAGGGGACGAGCAGTACTTC

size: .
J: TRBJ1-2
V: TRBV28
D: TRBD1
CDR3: CASRERQGPRGGYTF
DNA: TGTGCCAGCAGAGAACGACAGGGTCCGCGGGGAGGCTACACCTTC